One sample yielded the 21 T cell receptor beta chains listed below, sequenced in a study of blood T cell repertoires in COVID-19. TCRdb keeps only in-frame clones here, not all; method: immunoSEQ multiplex PCR. Among tens of thousands of clones, 70% to 90% were seen once, and the ten largest hold about a tenth. The source material was peripheral blood. These receptors were taken from a man aged 70 or older with active or convalescent COVID-19.

This chain connects TRBV19 to TRBJ1-4, with a possible D match to TRBD1 (6 bases). Trimming left V 3 bases short and J 4 bases short, with 18 bases between. Germline CDR1 and CDR2: LNHDA and SQIVND (reference sequence). The CDR3 totals 17 residues. CDR3 DNA sequence: TGTGCCAGTAGTATGTATCAGGGGCCTCGCCTTAATGAAAAACTGTTTTTT. Its translation: CASSMYQGPRLNEKLFF.

The gene calls are TRBV7-9 and TRBJ2-5; D not certain. The CDR3 loop spans 13 amino acids. V was cut by 5 bases and J by 1 base, with 8 bases left in between. Germline V gene lookup returns CDR1 SEHNR and CDR2 FQNEAQ (reference sequence). The CDR3 here is CASSRRVQETQYF. The DNA for the CDR3 is TGTGCCAGCAGCCGACGGGTCCAAGAGACCCAGTACTTC. Full variable domain (missing parts from reference TRBV7-9 and TRBJ2-5): DTGVSQNPRHKITKRGQNVTFRCDPISEHNRLYWYRQTLGQGPEFLTYFQNEAQLEKSRLLSDRFSAERPKGSFSTLEIQRTEQGDSAMYLCASSRRVQETQYFGPGTRLLVL.

The chain joins TRBV2 to TRBJ2-5; the match to TRBD1 covers 7 bases. With 6 bases clipped from V and 1 base from J, the junction kept 2 bases outside the gene matches. Germline-derived CDR1 and CDR2 are SNHLY and FYNNEI. CDR3 size: 13 residues. CDR3 amino acids: CASRGQPQETQYF. In DNA, the CDR3 is TGTGCCAGCAGGGGACAGCCCCAAGAGACCCAGTACTTC.

The rearrangement uses TRBV28 and TRBJ1-4, with TRBD1 as a possible D gene (5 bases). This CDR3 is built from 14 residues. Trimming cost V 3 bases and J 6 bases, with 11 bases left between them. Germline loops: CDR1 MDHEN, CDR2 SYDVKM. CDR3 sequence reads: CASSFGGWDEKLFF. In nucleotides, the CDR3 is TGTGCCAGCAGTTTTGGGGGGTGGGATGAAAAACTGTTTTTT.

The chain joins TRBV18 to TRBJ2-3; D may be TRBD1 (5 bases). Germline V gene lookup returns CDR1 KGHSH and CDR2 LQKENI. Trimming removed 4 bases at V and 0 bases at J, with 14 bases between. This CDR3 comprises 16 residues. The CDR3 DNA follows: TGTGCCAGCTCACGAAGCCCGACAGCCAGCACAGATACGCAGTATTTT. It encodes CASSRSPTASTDTQYF.

This clone was seen only once. The chain uses TRBV6-6 and TRBJ2-1; 13 positions agree with TRBD2. The V and J ends lost 3 bases and 8 bases, in that order; junction bases with no gene match: 7. Germline values: CDR1 MNHNY, CDR2 SVGAGI (reference sequence). The CDR3 is 16 residues long. The CDR3 reads CASSYELAGGLDEQFF. DNA of the CDR3: TGTGCCAGCAGTTATGAACTAGCGGGAGGGCTCGATGAGCAGTTCTTC.

V usage is TRBV9 and J usage is TRBJ1-1, with D uncertain. The CDR3 has 14 amino acids. CDR1 and CDR2 (germline): SGDLS, YYNGEE. The V end lost 4 bases, the J end lost 2 bases, and 12 bases lay between the germline ends. The chain's CDR3 is CASSFIPENTEAFF. DNA for the CDR3: TGTGCCAGCAGCTTCATCCCAGAAAACACTGAAGCTTTCTTT.

This chain joins TRBV27 and TRBJ2-7, with 11 positions matching TRBD2. CDR1 is MNHEY and CDR2 is SMNVEV in the germline V gene (reference sequence). Trimming at V came to 2 bases and at J to 3 bases, leaving 3 bases not matched to a gene. This CDR3 has 15 amino acids. The CDR3 loop is CASSLRGLAGYEQYF. As DNA, the CDR3 is TGTGCCAGCAGTTTAAGAGGACTAGCGGGCTACGAGCAGTACTTC.

The CDR3 DNA reads as TGTGCCAGCACCCCGTGGGGGCGTGGAATGGGCGAGCAGTACTTC. It specifies CASTPWGRGMGEQYF. This chain joins TRBV2 and TRBJ2-7; D may be TRBD1 (6 bases). V gave up 7 bases and J gave up 6 bases, with 22 bases separating them. The CDR3 loop spans 15 amino acids. Germline CDR1 is SNHLY and CDR2 is FYNNEI. The complete variable domain, with remaining parts taken from reference TRBV2 and TRBJ2-7, reads EPEVTQTPSHQVTQMGQEVILRCVPISNHLYFYWYRQILGQKVEFLVSFYNNEISEKSEIFDDQFSVERPDGSNFTLKIRSTKLEDSAMYFCASTPWGRGMGEQYFGPGTRLTVT.

This chain links TRBV7-2 with TRBJ2-7, with 7 bases matching TRBD2. Germline V lookup: CDR1 SGHTA, CDR2 FQGNSA. The CDR3 runs 14 residues. The V and J ends lost 5 bases and 0 bases, in that order; junction bases with no gene match: 4. CDR3 DNA sequence: TGTGCCAGCAGCACATCTAGCGGCTCCTACGAGCAGTACTTC. The encoded protein is CASSTSSGSYEQYF.

The chain links TRBV11-3 to TRBJ1-6; D ambiguous. Per germline, CDR1 SGHNT and CDR2 YENEEA. Between the trimmed V and J ends, which lost 5 bases and 10 bases, there was a span of 15 bases. The CDR3 runs 14 residues. CDR3: CASSPRDRRSPLHF. CDR3 in DNA: TGTGCCAGCAGCCCGAGGGATAGAAGATCACCCCTCCACTTT.

V and J are TRBV18 and TRBJ2-6; D is perhaps TRBD2 (5 bases). V lost 0 bases, J lost 2 bases, and 8 bases lay in between. Germline V gene lookup returns CDR1 KGHSH and CDR2 LQKENI. The CDR3 has 16 amino acids. The CDR3 nucleotides read TGTGCCAGCTCACCACCGGAGAGGGCTGGGGCCAACGTCCTGACTTTC. Translating gives CASSPPERAGANVLTF.

The rearrangement uses TRBV29-1 and TRBJ1-1; TRBD1 matches 8 bases. The germline V gene encodes CDR1 SQVTM and CDR2 ANQGSEA. Germline trimming cut 3 bases from V and 4 bases from J; bases unmatched to any gene: 4. The CDR3 runs 13 residues. The CDR3 nucleotides are TGCAGCGTTGACAGGGGGCATGGCACTGAAGCTTTCTTT. Translation: CSVDRGHGTEAFF.

The genes are TRBV5-5 and TRBJ2-1; D may be TRBD1 (8 bases). The CDR3 length is 15 residues. V was trimmed by 4 bases and J by 15 bases, leaving 26 bases between them. Germline V gives CDR1 SGHKS, CDR2 YYEKEE (reference sequence). CDR3 residues: CASSLTGGNGRRPFF. The CDR3 DNA reads TGTGCCAGCAGCCTTACAGGGGGTAACGGGAGGAGACCGTTCTTC.

The chain links TRBV5-5 to TRBJ1-2; a weak D match, TRBD1 (6 bases). V shed 0 bases and J shed 1 base, with 19 bases lying between them. CDR1 is SGHKS, CDR2 YYEKEE, per germline (reference sequence). The CDR3 runs to 18 residues. The CDR3 is CASSLEGGHSGINYGYTF. In nucleotides, the CDR3 is TGTGCCAGCAGCTTGGAAGGGGGACATAGCGGGATTAACTATGGCTACACCTTC.

The V call is TRBV28, the J call TRBJ2-5; 13 bases line up with TRBD2. Germline assignment: CDR1 MDHEN and CDR2 SYDVKM. The CDR3 sequence is 15 residues long. J was trimmed by 5 bases and V by 5 bases; bases with no gene match: 5. CDR3 sequence reads: CASSPGTSGIETQYF. The CDR3 DNA reads as TGTGCCAGCAGTCCCGGGACTAGCGGGATCGAGACCCAGTACTTC.

The chain recombines TRBV28 with TRBJ2-1; maybe TRBD2 (6 bases). The CDR3 runs to 14 residues. CDR1 and CDR2 from the germline V gene are MDHEN and SYDVKM. Trimming cost V 6 bases and J 5 bases, with 14 bases left between them. CDR3 DNA: TGTGCCAGCAGGCTTACCGGAGGGAACAATGAGCAGTTCTTC. Amino acids: CASRLTGGNNEQFF.

V and J are TRBV3-1 (or the pseudogene TRBV3-2) and TRBJ2-5, with D maybe TRBD2 (5 bases). CDR1 is LGHDT, CDR2 YNNKEL, per germline (reference sequence). V shed 1 base and J shed 7 bases, with 13 bases lying between them. The CDR3 sequence is 14 residues long. The CDR3 nucleotides read TGTGCCAGCAGCCAAGGTGTCGGGATAGTGACCCAGTACTTC. Protein: CASSQGVGIVTQYF.

This clone was counted a single time. The chain carries TRBV20-1 and TRBJ2-3; TRBD2 aligns across 11 bases. In germline, CDR1 is DFQATT, CDR2 SNEGSKA (reference sequence). This CDR3 spans 11 amino acids. The V and J ends lost 7 bases and 15 bases, in that order; junction bases with no gene match: 9. CDR3 DNA sequence: TGCAGTGGACATAGCGGGAGGGCCCTTTATTTT. Its translation: CSGHSGRALYF.

On this clone itself: Other DNA sequences of this sample code for an identical CDR3. V gene TRBV4-1 combines with J gene TRBJ1-2; a possible D gene is TRBD1 (6 bases). This CDR3 region has 14 residues. The germline gives CDR1 MGHRA, CDR2 YSYEKL. Trimming removed 0 bases from V and 2 bases from J, with 7 bases in between. The DNA for the CDR3 is TGCGCCAGCAGCCAAGATAGGGGGAACTATGGCTACACCTTC. Protein sequence: CASSQDRGNYGYTF.

The chain joins TRBV7-9 to TRBJ1-5; 10 bases are a match to TRBD1. Germline values: CDR1 SEHNR, CDR2 FQNEAQ (reference sequence). With V trimmed by 4 bases and J by 2 bases, 2 bases remained unmatched. The CDR3 is made up of 15 amino acids. In DNA, the CDR3 is TGTGCCAGCAGCTACGGGACAGGGGGCAATCAGCCCCAGCATTTT. It is translated as CASSYGTGGNQPQHF.